The rows below give T cell receptor beta chains drawn from one sample of a study of cytomegalovirus exposure and HLA in healthy donors. Some clones are missing from TCRdb's copy, which holds only in-frame ones; the method was immunoSEQ multiplex PCR. The sample has roughly 65,000 clones; about 92% are singletons. Material for sequencing was PBMCs. The receptors stem from a man aged 18 to 30 in good health and CMV-seropositive. CDR3s include the opening cysteine and the closing phenylalanine or tryptophan. The D gene is left open where the match is weak. Size values are once, few and many counts, or a class for expanded clones, and some rows have none.

D	V	size	J	CDR3	DNA
TRBD2	TRBV30	.	TRBJ2-1	CAWTSGSTYNEQFF	TGTGCCTGGACTAGCGGGAGTACCTACAATGAGCAGTTCTTC
TRBD2	TRBV28	.	TRBJ2-7	CASSLIDSGGEYEQYF	TGTGCCAGCAGTTTAATTGATAGCGGGGGCGAATACGAGCAGTACTTC
.	TRBV19	.	TRBJ2-7	CASPPRTRYEQYF	TGTGCCAGCCCCCCCCGAACCAGGTACGAGCAGTACTTC
.	TRBV19	once	TRBJ1-1	CASSKSADTEAFF	TGTGCCAGTAGTAAGAGCGCGGACACTGAAGCTTTCTTT
.	TRBV10-3	.	TRBJ2-7	CAISVDGGIDEQYF	TGTGCCATCAGTGTTGATGGGGGCATCGACGAGCAGTACTTC
.	TRBV21-1	once	TRBJ2-4	CAQRVRLHLAKNIQYF	TGTGCGCAGCGGGTTAGGCTCCATCTAGCCAAAAACATTCAGTACTTC
TRBD2	TRBV6-5	.	TRBJ2-1	CASVGTSPNEQFF	TGTGCCAGCGTTGGGACTAGTCCCAATGAGCAGTTCTTC
TRBD2	TRBV5-4	.	TRBJ2-7	CASSGGLAGAYEQYF	TGTGCCAGCAGCGGCGGACTAGCGGGAGCCTACGAGCAGTACTTC
TRBD1	TRBV29-1	.	TRBJ1-2	CSVEGTGVYGYTF	TGCAGCGTTGAAGGGACAGGAGTCTATGGCTACACCTTC
.	TRBV7-8	.	TRBJ2-7	CASSLELNSYEQYF	TGTGCCAGCAGCTTAGAACTCAACTCCTACGAGCAGTACTTC
TRBD1	TRBV18	.	TRBJ2-7	CASSGGQGATYEQYF	TGTGCCAGCTCAGGTGGACAGGGGGCCACCTACGAGCAGTACTTC
.	TRBV9	.	TRBJ2-7	CASSVGVQGYEQYF	TGTGCCAGCAGCGTAGGAGTACAGGGCTACGAGCAGTACTTC
.	TRBV6-5	.	TRBJ2-3	CASSNVEDTQYF	TGTGCCAGCAGTAACGTAGAGGATACGCAGTATTTT
TRBD1	TRBV10-3	.	TRBJ2-7	CAISAPGGYEQYF	TGTGCCATCAGTGCCCCAGGGGGTTACGAGCAGTACTTC
TRBD2	TRBV4-2	.	TRBJ2-7	CASSQEKRGYEQYF	TGTGCCAGCAGCCAAGAGAAGCGGGGCTACGAGCAGTACTTC
.	TRBV19	.	TRBJ2-7	CAGGSLGEQYF	TGTGCCGGGGGCTCCCTTGGCGAGCAGTACTTC
TRBD1	TRBV19	once	TRBJ2-7	CATTGTGVYEQYF	TGTGCCACTACCGGGACAGGGGTCTACGAGCAGTACTTC
.	TRBV19	.	TRBJ2-7	CASSILQGSYEQYF	TGTGCCAGTAGTATTCTCCAGGGCTCCTACGAGCAGTACTTC
TRBD2	TRBV2	.	TRBJ2-2	CASSGLAGMYTGELFF	TGTGCCAGCAGTGGACTAGCGGGAATGTACACCGGGGAGCTGTTTTTT
TRBD1	TRBV28	.	TRBJ2-5	CASSLFVQGEETQYF	TGTGCCAGCAGTTTATTCGTACAGGGGGAAGAGACCCAGTACTTC
.	TRBV18	.	TRBJ1-4	CASSPLGLTPTTNEKLFF	TGTGCCAGCTCACCCCTGGGGCTTACTCCTACAACTAATGAAAAACTGTTTTTT
.	TRBV6-1	.	TRBJ2-7	CASRQQVGFEQYF	TGTGCCAGCAGACAACAGGTGGGCTTTGAGCAGTACTTC
.	TRBV19	.	TRBJ2-1	CASSIVAGRNEQFF	TGTGCCAGTAGTATAGTGGCGGGCCGGAATGAGCAGTTCTTC
TRBD2	TRBV4-2	.	TRBJ2-7	CASSQITLADHSYEQYF	TGTGCCAGCAGCCAAATCACTCTAGCGGACCACTCCTACGAGCAGTACTTC
TRBD1	TRBV2	.	TRBJ1-5	CASSVSGGQPQHF	TGTGCCAGCAGTGTATCAGGGGGTCAGCCCCAGCATTTT
TRBD1	TRBV7-9	.	TRBJ1-1	CASRDRGRENTEAFF	TGTGCCAGCAGGGACAGGGGTAGGGAGAACACTGAAGCTTTCTTT
TRBD2	TRBV27	.	TRBJ2-1	CASSSQAGSSYNEQFF	TGTGCCAGCAGTTCCCAAGCGGGGAGCTCCTACAATGAGCAGTTCTTC
.	TRBV10-3	.	TRBJ2-5	CASGEVGGRETQYF	TGTGCCAGTGGAGAGGTCGGAGGTCGGGAGACCCAGTACTTC
.	TRBV6-1	few	TRBJ1-1	CASRDTMNTEAFF	TGTGCCAGCAGGGACACAATGAACACTGAAGCTTTCTTT
.	TRBV5-4	.	TRBJ1-5	CASSLGGANSNQPQHF	TGTGCCAGCAGCTTGGGCGGGGCCAATAGCAATCAGCCCCAGCATTTT
.	TRBV29-1	.	TRBJ2-1	CSVRTNEQFF	TGCAGCGTTCGTACAAATGAGCAGTTCTTC
TRBD2	TRBV7-2	.	TRBJ2-3	CASKELAGATDTQYF	TGTGCCAGCAAAGAACTAGCGGGAGCAACAGATACGCAGTATTTT
.	TRBV25-1	.	TRBJ2-5	CASSGEQLGGTQYF	TGTGCCAGCAGTGGAGAACAGCTGGGTGGGACCCAGTACTTC
.	TRBV11-2	once	TRBJ1-4	CASSRGINEKLFF	TGTGCCAGCAGCAGGGGTATTAATGAAAAACTGTTTTTT
.	TRBV9	.	TRBJ1-3	CASSVDSGNTIYF	TGTGCCAGCAGCGTTGACAGTGGAAACACCATATATTTT
TRBD2	TRBV5-5	.	TRBJ2-5	CASSFIAGGQETQYF	TGTGCCAGCAGCTTTATAGCGGGAGGGCAAGAGACCCAGTACTTC
.	TRBV9	.	TRBJ1-1	CASSVVPYYTEAFF	TGTGCCAGCAGCGTAGTTCCCTACTACACTGAAGCTTTCTTT
TRBD1	TRBV5-6	.	TRBJ2-7	CASSVGQGAYEQYF	TGTGCCAGCAGCGTTGGACAGGGGGCCTACGAGCAGTACTTC
.	TRBV25-1	.	TRBJ2-5	CASRPTGTKRETQYF	TGTGCCAGCAGGCCAACAGGGACAAAACGGGAGACCCAGTACTTC
.	TRBV6-4	.	TRBJ2-3	CASSGGEHTDTQYF	TGTGCCAGCAGTGGGGGGGAACACACAGATACGCAGTATTTT
.	TRBV6-1	.	TRBJ1-5	CASRGHVSNQPQHF	TGTGCCAGCAGGGGACACGTTAGCAATCAGCCCCAGCATTTT
.	TRBV7-9	.	TRBJ2-1	CASSLTNGGQFF	TGTGCCAGCAGCCTCACCAACGGGGGGCAGTTCTTC
TRBD1	TRBV28	.	TRBJ1-4	CASSATGHLEKLFF	TGTGCCAGCAGCGCGACAGGGCATTTAGAAAAACTGTTTTTT
.	TRBV7-3	.	TRBJ1-3	CASSLPGGGNTIYF	TGTGCCAGCAGCTTACCGGGGGGCGGAAACACCATATATTTT
TRBD1	TRBV27	.	TRBJ2-7	CASSLQGQSYEQYF	TGTGCCAGCAGTCTACAGGGGCAGAGCTACGAGCAGTACTTC
.	TRBV6-5	.	TRBJ1-5	CASSFQINQPQHF	TGTGCCAGCAGTTTTCAGATTAATCAGCCCCAGCATTTT
.	TRBV6-4	.	TRBJ2-1	CASSDSIWAGTNEQFF	TGTGCCAGCAGTGACTCGATCTGGGCAGGGACAAATGAGCAGTTCTTC
.	TRBV5-1	.	TRBJ2-1	CASTTTAQGSYNEQFF	TGCGCCAGCACTACGACGGCACAGGGTTCCTACAATGAGCAGTTCTTC
.	TRBV21-1	.	TRBJ1-5	CASSKIRQIRAGYHQPQHF	TGTGCCAGCAGCAAGATACGTCAAATTAGGGCAGGGTACCATCAGCCCCAGCATTTT
.	TRBV18	.	TRBJ2-1	CASSPPVREFPYNEQFF	TGTGCCAGCTCACCACCGGTTCGGGAGTTCCCATACAATGAGCAGTTCTTC
TRBD1	TRBV28	.	TRBJ1-5	CASSFIQGATQHF	TGTGCCAGCAGTTTCATACAGGGGGCAACCCAGCATTTT
TRBD2	TRBV7-3	.	TRBJ2-2	CASSITSVRNTGELFF	TGTGCCAGCAGCATTACTAGCGTAAGAAACACCGGGGAGCTGTTTTTT
.	TRBV19	.	TRBJ1-5	CASTLQGRDQPQHF	TGTGCCAGTACCCTACAGGGTAGAGATCAGCCCCAGCATTTT
TRBD1	TRBV7-3	.	TRBJ1-1	CASSPEQGALSEAFF	TGTGCCAGCAGCCCTGAACAGGGGGCGCTATCTGAAGCTTTCTTT
.	TRBV11-2	few	TRBJ2-7	CASSLDRWGKSYEQYF	TGTGCCAGCAGCTTAGATAGGTGGGGCAAATCATACGAGCAGTACTTC
.	TRBV6-5	.	TRBJ2-1	CASSYSAVSSYNEQFF	TGTGCCAGCAGTTACTCGGCGGTTAGCTCCTACAATGAGCAGTTCTTC
.	TRBV6-6	.	TRBJ2-2	CASSGYREAGELFF	TGTGCCAGCAGTGGCTATAGGGAGGCCGGGGAGCTGTTTTTT
.	TRBV30	.	TRBJ2-7	CASRRTNYEQYF	TGTGCTTCCCGGAGGACCAACTACGAGCAGTACTTC
TRBD1	TRBV7-7	.	TRBJ2-7	CAKQRRTGDYEQYF	TGTGCTAAGCAGCGGAGGACAGGGGACTACGAGCAGTACTTC
.	TRBV18	.	TRBJ1-3	CASSSGRVASGNTIYF	TGTGCCAGCTCATCAGGGAGGGTGGCCTCTGGAAACACCATATATTTT